This T cell receptor (delta chain) was found in a study of gamma-delta T cells after stem cell transplantation. This clone was found a few times. One junction end disagrees with the germline gene, perhaps due to a read error. The CDR3 runs 20 residues. Germline V CDR1 and CDR2: GEAIGNYY, EKD. TCRdb reapplied CATT to the RT-PCR reads. The data show over 2,000 delta-chain clones, around 44% seen once. V gene TRDV2 combines with J gene TRDJ1; TRDD3 aligns across 13 bases. The origin of this receptor is a human donor. It is not recorded whose cells these are; they may come from a transplant donor. Sequencing was done on a sample of gamma-delta T cells. The CDR3 bases are TGTGCCTGTGACTCCGTACTGGGGGATACGCGGGGTTCTGGGACCGATACACTCATCTTT. It is translated as CACDSVLGDTRGSGTDTLIF.